The 6 T cell receptor beta chains given below trace back to one sample, sequenced in a study of CD8 T cells in Susac syndrome. Random hexamers served to reverse transcribe roughly 0.45 to 1 ug RNA. MiXCR, applied by TCRdb to the immunoSEQ multiplex PCR reads, yields one record per CDR3 protein. The sample carries around 300,000 distinct CDR3 sequences, around 85% recorded once. The sample comprised CD8+ T cells from PBMCs. The receptors stem from a human donor with multiple sclerosis.

The chain is built from TRBV15 and TRBJ2-1, with TRBD2 as a possible D gene (5 bases). This CDR3 is 11 amino acids long. The germline V gene has CDR1 LNHNV and CDR2 YYDKDF (reference sequence). The V end lost 5 bases, the J end lost 8 bases, and 7 bases lay between the germline ends. CDR3 DNA: TGTGCCACCAGCTTCGGGGATGAGCAGTTCTTC. It is translated as CATSFGDEQFF. Drawing the rest from reference TRBV15 and TRBJ2-1, the complete variable domain is DAMVIQNPRYQVTQFGKPVTLSCSQTLNHNVMYWYQQKSSQAPKLLFHYYDKDFNNEADTPDNFQSRRPNTSFCFLDIRSPGLGDTAMYLCATSFGDEQFFGPGTRLTVL.

J is TRBJ2-1 and V is TRBV7-9; 11 nucleotides agree with TRBD2. The CDR3 loop spans 13 amino acids. Germline V gene lookup returns CDR1 SEHNR and CDR2 FQNEAQ (reference sequence). This CDR3 reads CADGLAGLNEQFF. The CDR3 bases are TGTGCAGACGGACTAGCGGGTTTAAATGAGCAGTTCTTC.

The chain uses TRBV13 and TRBJ2-2; TRBD1 might be the D (6 bases). Trimming shortened V by 5 bases and J by 1 base, and 11 bases separated the two germline ends. Germline V gives CDR1 PRHDT, CDR2 FYEKMQ (reference sequence). The CDR3 is made up of 15 amino acids. CDR3 amino acids: CASSARQENTGELFF. The DNA of the CDR3 is TGTGCCAGCAGCGCCCGACAGGAGAACACCGGGGAGCTGTTTTTT.

The V gene is TRBV4-3, the J gene TRBJ2-2; TRBD1 matches 7 bases. V was clipped by 1 base and J by 4 bases; unmatched bases: 3. The CDR3 is 15 residues long. The germline CDR1 and CDR2 sequences are LGHNA and YSLEER. CDR3: CASSQVRGPTGELFF. The CDR3 bases are TGCGCCAGCAGCCAAGTAAGGGGGCCCACCGGGGAGCTGTTTTTT.

The chain carries TRBV28 and TRBJ2-7; D is possibly TRBD2 (6 bases). Germline V CDR1 and CDR2: MDHEN, SYDVKM. The length of the CDR3 is 14 residues. Trimming took 7 bases from V and 2 from J, leaving 15 bases between them. The CDR3 is CASNYVAGPYEQYF. The CDR3 nucleotides are TGTGCCAGCAATTATGTGGCGGGACCCTACGAGCAGTACTTC.

This clonotype was observed a few times. The CDR3 protein is CASSQTGNQPQHF. CDR3 DNA: TGCGCCAGCAGCCAAACAGGGAATCAGCCCCAGCATTTT. The V and J genes are TRBV4-1 and TRBJ1-5; maybe TRBD1 (6 bases). CDR1 and CDR2 from the germline V gene are MGHRA and YSYEKL. V shed 2 bases and J shed 4 bases, with 6 bases lying between them. The CDR3 is 13 residues long.